This T cell receptor (beta chain) was documented in a study of immune heterogeneity within non-small cell lung tumors. Study-wide context: In total, the tumors were 4 squamous cell carcinomas, about ten non-squamous carcinomas and 1 not otherwise specified. General study points: Recurring identical dominant CDR3 beta clonotypes were observed across tumor sites within a patient, together with site-unique high-frequency clones.

J lost 8 bases, V lost 1 base, and 0 bases had no gene match. Germline CDR1 reads SEHNR; CDR2 reads FQNEAQ (reference sequence). The CDR3 sequence is 13 residues long. TCR beta CDR3 was amplified by multiplex PCR using 32 V and 13 J primers. In TCRdb, the multiplex PCR reads were re-called with MiXCR into one record per CDR3 protein. The data hold several thousand distinct CDR3 sequences, with over 35% observed a single time. Bulk tumor genomic DNA was the template, and each sample received about 600 ng. Biopsy collection occurred during surgery, with several far-apart biopsies per primary tumor. Samples came from untreated patients having curative surgery for newly diagnosed non-small cell lung cancer. This clonotype was observed a few times. Its antigen is as yet unknown.

This sequence joins TRBV7-9 and TRBJ2-1; 9 bases match TRBD2. This sequence originates from a man aged 65 to 85 with non-small cell lung cancer. Sequenced material: lung tumor tissue. The CDR3 nucleotides are TGTGCCAGCAGCTTAGGGACTAGCGATGAGCAGTTCTTC. Protein sequence: CASSLGTSDEQFF.